The entry below gives a single T cell receptor beta chain sequence along with its context. This table comes from immunoSEQ multiplex PCR, and its TCRdb copy is limited to in-frame clones, with some not included. The data hold 250,000 to 400,000 clones, with almost 90% observed a single time. The data originate from a study of blood T cell repertoires in COVID-19. Across the whole study: Samples representing acute and convalescent COVID-19 were sourced from the United States, Italy and Spain. The cDNA or gDNA used as material had been derived from T cells, B-cell-depleted T cells, or PBMCs.

The CDR3 length is 12 residues. Trimming took 0 bases from V and 8 from J, leaving 8 bases between them. Germline V CDR1 and CDR2: SGDLS, YYNGEE. The clonotype comes from a woman aged 25 to 39 with COVID-19, enrolled during active disease. Sequencing was performed on peripheral blood. The chain joins TRBV9 to TRBJ1-2, with D hard to call. CDR3 nucleotide sequence: TGTGCCAGCAGCGTAGGCGGGGAGGGCTACACCTTC. It encodes CASSVGGEGYTF.